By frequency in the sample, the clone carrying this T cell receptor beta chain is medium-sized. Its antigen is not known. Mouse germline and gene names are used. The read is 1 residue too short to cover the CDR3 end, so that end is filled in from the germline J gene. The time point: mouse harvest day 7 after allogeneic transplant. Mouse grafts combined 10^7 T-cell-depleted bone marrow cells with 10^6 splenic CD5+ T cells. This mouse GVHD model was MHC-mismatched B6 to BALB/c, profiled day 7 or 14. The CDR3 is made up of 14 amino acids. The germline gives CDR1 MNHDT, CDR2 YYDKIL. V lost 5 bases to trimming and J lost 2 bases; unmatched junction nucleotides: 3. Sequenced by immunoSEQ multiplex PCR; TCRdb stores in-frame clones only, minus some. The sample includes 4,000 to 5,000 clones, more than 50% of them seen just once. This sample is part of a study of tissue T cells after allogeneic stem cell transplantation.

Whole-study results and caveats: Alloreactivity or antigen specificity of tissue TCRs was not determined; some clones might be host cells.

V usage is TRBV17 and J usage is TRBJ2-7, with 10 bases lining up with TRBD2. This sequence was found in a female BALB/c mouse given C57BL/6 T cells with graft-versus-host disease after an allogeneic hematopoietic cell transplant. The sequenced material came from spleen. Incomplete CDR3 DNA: TGTGCTAGCAGTGACTGGGGGGTCACCTATGAACAGTAC. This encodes CASSDWGVTYEQY. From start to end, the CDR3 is CASSDWGVTYEQYF.